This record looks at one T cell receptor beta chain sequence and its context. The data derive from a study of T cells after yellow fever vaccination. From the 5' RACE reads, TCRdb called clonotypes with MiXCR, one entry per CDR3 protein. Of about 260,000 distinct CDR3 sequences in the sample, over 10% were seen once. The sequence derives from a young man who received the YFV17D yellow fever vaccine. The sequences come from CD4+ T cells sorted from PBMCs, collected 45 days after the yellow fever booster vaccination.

The CDR3 sequence: CASSPNSGNTIYF. Written as DNA, the CDR3 is TGTGCCAGCAGCCCCAACAGTGGAAACACCATATATTTT. The rearrangement uses TRBV7-6 and TRBJ1-3; D remains unclear. CDR1 and CDR2 from the germline V gene are SGHVS and FNYEAQ. V gave up 5 bases and J gave up 3 bases, with 8 bases separating them. This CDR3 contains 13 residues. Filled out from reference TRBV7-6 and TRBJ1-3, the complete variable domain reads GAGVSQSPRYKVTKRGQDVALRCDPISGHVSLYWYRQALGQGPEFLTYFNYEAQQDKSGLPNDRFSAERPEGSISTLTIQRTEQRDSAMYRCASSPNSGNTIYFGEGSWLTVV.